This T cell receptor beta chain was sequenced in a study of blood T cell repertoires in COVID-19. With V trimmed by 2 bases and J by 7 bases, 17 bases remained unmatched. Germline CDR1 and CDR2: SGHRS and YFSETQ. The CDR3 length is 17 residues. As processed by the authors: Estimated nucleated cell counts came from reference gene primer amplification. Data came from immunoSEQ multiplex PCR; TCRdb stores just in-frame clones and leaves some out. The DNA was the basis for D and trimming; V, J and clone size are from that table. The table lists approximately 390,000 clones, approximately 89% of them singletons, with over 2% in the top ten.

Material: peripheral blood. The chain combines TRBV5-1 with TRBJ2-7, with 8 bases identical to TRBD2. This clonotype was sampled from a woman aged 55-70 years with COVID-19, enrolled during active disease. CDR3 DNA sequence: TGCGCCAGCAGCTTAGGTTACTTAGCGGGGACCTTGAGGGAGCAGTACTTC. This gives the protein CASSLGYLAGTLREQYF.